The TCR beta chain described here comes from a study of Tregs in tolerant kidney transplant recipients. Study observations and caveats: Biological reproducibility was not directly addressed, but technical replication error appeared minimal. Findings come from small patient numbers and require larger validation. Expanding Tregs on activated donor B cells appeared to best identify donor-specific TCRbeta clones.

Comments on this clone: What it recognizes is unknown.

Germline V gene data show CDR1 as SGDLS and CDR2 as YYNGEE. With 2 bases clipped from V and 1 base from J, the junction kept 2 bases outside the gene matches. This CDR3 is 14 amino acids long. Sequenced by immunoSEQ multiplex PCR; TCRdb stores in-frame clones only, minus some. The sample yields 90,000 or so clones, around nine tenths seen once. The sample comprised CD8+ T cells from blood. The genes are TRBV9 and TRBJ2-7; 8 bases align to TRBD1. This sequence was found in a human donor in good health. The CDR3 protein is CASSVRQGSYEQYF. The CDR3 DNA reads TGTGCCAGCAGCGTCCGACAGGGGTCCTACGAGCAGTACTTC.